This TCR beta chain is drawn from a study of CD8 T cells in Susac syndrome. When the RNA was reverse transcribed, random hexamers were used with an input of about 0.5 to 1 ug. Each CDR3 protein gets one entry after TCRdb re-called the immunoSEQ multiplex PCR reads with MiXCR. The sample holds around 170,000 distinct CDR3 sequences; 95% are singletons and the top ten take around 0.15%. The source is a human donor with multiple sclerosis. Sequencing was carried out using CD8+ T cells from PBMCs.

The CDR3, as DNA: TGTGCCAGCAGGCCAACCGGGACAGGGTTCTTCTTT. Amino acid sequence: CASRPTGTGFFF. The rearrangement links TRBV5-6 to TRBJ1-1; 9 nucleotides line up with TRBD1. V trimming: 5 bases; J trimming: 14 bases; junction bases outside the gene matches: 10. This CDR3 is 12 amino acids long. CDR1 SGHDT and CDR2 YYEEEE come from the germline V gene.